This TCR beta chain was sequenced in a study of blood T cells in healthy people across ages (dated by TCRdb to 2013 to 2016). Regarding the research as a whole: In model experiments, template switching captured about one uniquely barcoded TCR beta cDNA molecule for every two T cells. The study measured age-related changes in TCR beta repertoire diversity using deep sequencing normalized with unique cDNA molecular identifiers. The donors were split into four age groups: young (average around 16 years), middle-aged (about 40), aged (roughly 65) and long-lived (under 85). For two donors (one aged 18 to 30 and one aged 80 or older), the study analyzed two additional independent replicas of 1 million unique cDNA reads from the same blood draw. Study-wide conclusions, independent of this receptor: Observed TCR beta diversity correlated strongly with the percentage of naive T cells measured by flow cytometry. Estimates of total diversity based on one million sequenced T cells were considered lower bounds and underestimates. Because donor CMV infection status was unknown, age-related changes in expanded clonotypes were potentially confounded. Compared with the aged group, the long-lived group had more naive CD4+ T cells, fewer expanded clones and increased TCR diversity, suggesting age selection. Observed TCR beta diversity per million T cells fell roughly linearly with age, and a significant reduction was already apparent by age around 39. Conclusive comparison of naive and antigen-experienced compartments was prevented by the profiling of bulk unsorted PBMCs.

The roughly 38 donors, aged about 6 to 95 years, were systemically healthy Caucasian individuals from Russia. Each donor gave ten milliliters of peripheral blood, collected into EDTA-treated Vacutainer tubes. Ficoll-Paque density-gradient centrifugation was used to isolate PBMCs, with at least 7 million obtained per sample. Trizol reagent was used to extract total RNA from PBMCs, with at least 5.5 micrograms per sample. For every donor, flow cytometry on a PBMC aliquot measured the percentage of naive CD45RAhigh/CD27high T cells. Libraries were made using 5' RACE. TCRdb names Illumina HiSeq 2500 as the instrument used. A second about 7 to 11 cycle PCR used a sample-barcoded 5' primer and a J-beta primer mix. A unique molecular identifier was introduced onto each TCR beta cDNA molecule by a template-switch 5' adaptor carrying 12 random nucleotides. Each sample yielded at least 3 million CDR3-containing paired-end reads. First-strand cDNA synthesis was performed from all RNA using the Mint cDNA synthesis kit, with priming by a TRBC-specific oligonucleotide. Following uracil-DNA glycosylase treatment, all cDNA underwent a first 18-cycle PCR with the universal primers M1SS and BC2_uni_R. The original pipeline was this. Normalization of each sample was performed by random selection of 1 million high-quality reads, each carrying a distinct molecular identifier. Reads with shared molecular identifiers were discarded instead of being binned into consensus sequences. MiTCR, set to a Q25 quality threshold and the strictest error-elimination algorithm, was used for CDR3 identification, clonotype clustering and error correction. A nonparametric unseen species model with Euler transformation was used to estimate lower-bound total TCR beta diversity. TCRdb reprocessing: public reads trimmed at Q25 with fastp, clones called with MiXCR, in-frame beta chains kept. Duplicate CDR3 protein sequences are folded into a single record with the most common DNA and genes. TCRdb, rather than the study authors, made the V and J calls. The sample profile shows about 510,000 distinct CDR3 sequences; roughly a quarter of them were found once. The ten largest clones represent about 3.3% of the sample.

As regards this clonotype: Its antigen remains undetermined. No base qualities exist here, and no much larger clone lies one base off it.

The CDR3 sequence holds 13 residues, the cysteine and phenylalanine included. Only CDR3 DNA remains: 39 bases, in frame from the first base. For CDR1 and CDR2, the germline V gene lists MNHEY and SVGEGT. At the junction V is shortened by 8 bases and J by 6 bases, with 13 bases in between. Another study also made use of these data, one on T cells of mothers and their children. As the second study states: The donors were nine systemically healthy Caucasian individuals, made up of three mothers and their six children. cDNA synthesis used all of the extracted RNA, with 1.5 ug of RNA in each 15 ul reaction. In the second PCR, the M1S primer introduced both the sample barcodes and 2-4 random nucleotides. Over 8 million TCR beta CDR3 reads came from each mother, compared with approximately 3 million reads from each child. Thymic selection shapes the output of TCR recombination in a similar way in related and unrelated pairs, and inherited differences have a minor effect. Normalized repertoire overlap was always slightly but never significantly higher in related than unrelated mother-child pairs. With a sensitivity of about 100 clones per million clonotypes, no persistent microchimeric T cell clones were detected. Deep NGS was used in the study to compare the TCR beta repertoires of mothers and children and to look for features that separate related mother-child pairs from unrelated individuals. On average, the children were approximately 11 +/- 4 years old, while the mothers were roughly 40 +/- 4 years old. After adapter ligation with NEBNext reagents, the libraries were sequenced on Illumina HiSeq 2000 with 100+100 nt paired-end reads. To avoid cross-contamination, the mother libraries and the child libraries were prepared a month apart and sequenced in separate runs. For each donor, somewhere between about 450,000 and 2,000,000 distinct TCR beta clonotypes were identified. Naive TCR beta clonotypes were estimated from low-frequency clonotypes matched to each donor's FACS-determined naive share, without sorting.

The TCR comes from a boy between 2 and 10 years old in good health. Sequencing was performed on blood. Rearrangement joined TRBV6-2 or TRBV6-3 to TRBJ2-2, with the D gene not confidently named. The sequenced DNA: TGTGCCAGCGTAAACACGCAAGCCGGGGAGCTGTTTTTT. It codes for CASVNTQAGELFF.